These 18 T cell receptor beta chains originate from one sample sequenced in a study of T cells in Graves' hyperthyroidism and ophthalmopathy. RNA transcripts were the template for amplifying TCR beta CDR3 regions. When the TCR CDR3 underwent first-round RT-PCR, the HTBI primer set was used. TCRdb reanalysed the multiplex PCR reads using MiXCR and keeps one entry per CDR3 protein. The table includes 600,000 to 900,000 distinct CDR3 sequences, about 17% detected once. The sequenced sample consisted of blood. The receptors originated from a man aged 18 to 29 with Graves' hyperthyroidism.

The chain recombines TRBV2 with TRBJ2-5; 11 nucleotides align to TRBD2. The CDR3 covers 15 residues. Trimming cost V 6 bases and J 5 bases; bases outside gene matches: 8. Germline CDR1 and CDR2: SNHLY and FYNNEI. The DNA of the CDR3 is TGTGCCAGCAGGGCTAGCGGGAGGCCCCGGGAGACCCAGTACTTC. Its translation is CASRASGRPRETQYF.

This clonotype appeared many times. The chain uses TRBV7-2 and TRBJ2-5; 7 bases line up with TRBD2. V was pared by 4 bases and J by 5 bases, with 4 bases of the junction left unmatched. Germline V CDR1 and CDR2: SGHTA, FQGNSA. This CDR3 comprises 13 residues. CDR3 nucleotides: TGTGCCAGCAGCTCACGGGGGGTTGAGACCCAGTACTTC. This translates into CASSSRGVETQYF.

The chain joins TRBV7-9 to TRBJ2-1, with 7 bases aligning to TRBD1. The CDR3 extends over 15 amino acids. V shed 5 bases and J 3 bases; nucleotides not matched to a gene: 7. From germline, CDR1 is SEHNR and CDR2 FQNEAQ (reference sequence). CDR3 sequence: CASSPPGTVYNEQFF. The DNA of the CDR3 is TGTGCCAGCAGCCCCCCCGGGACAGTCTACAATGAGCAGTTCTTC.

This clonotype was picked up many times. This chain joins TRBV28 and TRBJ2-7; tentative D call: TRBD2 (6 bases). Germline V gives CDR1 MDHEN, CDR2 SYDVKM. V lost 6 bases to trimming and J lost 2 bases, with 20 bases between them. The CDR3 totals 16 residues. For the CDR3, the DNA is TGTGCCAGCAGCGCGTCCACGACTAGATCCGCCTACGAGCAGTACTTC. It yields the protein CASSASTTRSAYEQYF.

This clonotype showed up many times. The CDR3 DNA reads TGTGCCAGCAGTTTGGGGCGGGAAGCTTTCTTT. Encoded protein: CASSLGREAFF. The chain joins TRBV2 to TRBJ1-1; TRBD1 might be the D (5 bases). CDR1 and CDR2 from the germline V gene are SNHLY and FYNNEI. The CDR3 has 11 amino acids. Trimming cost V 5 bases and J 8 bases, with 9 bases left between them.

V and J are TRBV27 and TRBJ1-6, with a weak D call TRBD1 (5 bases). CDR1 is MNHEY and CDR2 is SMNVEV in the germline V gene (reference sequence). The CDR3 covers 17 residues. V lost 3 bases and J lost 9, with 21 bases in between. The CDR3 loop is CASSFRRDVSFGSPLHF. The CDR3 region has the DNA TGTGCCAGCAGTTTCCGCAGGGACGTCTCGTTTGGTTCACCCCTCCACTTT.

This clonotype was recorded a few times. This sequence joins TRBV5-1 and TRBJ2-3; 9 positions agree with TRBD2. Germline CDR1 and CDR2: SGHRS and YFSETQ. The CDR3 sequence is 16 residues long. Trimming took 1 base from V and 2 from J; bases not matched to a gene: 5. The CDR3 region is CASSLPRLADTDTQYF. CDR3 bases: TGCGCCAGCAGCTTGCCGCGACTAGCGGACACAGATACGCAGTATTTT. Filled out from reference TRBV5-1 and TRBJ2-3, the complete variable domain reads KAGVTQTPRYLIKTRGQQVTLSCSPISGHRSVSWYQQTPGQGLQFLFEYFSETQRNKGNFPGRFSGRQFSNSRSEMNVSTLELGDSALYLCASSLPRLADTDTQYFGPGTRLTVL.

The chain combines TRBV29-1 with TRBJ2-1; weak D call: TRBD2 (6 bases). The germline gives CDR1 SQVTM, CDR2 ANQGSEA. The CDR3 spans 17 residues. Trimming left V 0 bases short and J 1 base short, with 16 bases between. The CDR3 loop is CSVEDRSRRGSYNEQFF. The CDR3 DNA reads TGCAGCGTTGAAGATAGGTCGCGGAGGGGTTCCTACAATGAGCAGTTCTTC.

This clonotype was detected many times. V usage is TRBV2 and J usage is TRBJ1-5, with TRBD1 as a possible D gene (5 bases). Trimming left V 1 base short and J 6 bases short, with 10 bases between. Germline values: CDR1 SNHLY, CDR2 FYNNEI. The CDR3 runs to 14 residues. The CDR3 reads CASSEEGASQPQHF. In DNA form, the CDR3 reads TGTGCCAGCAGTGAAGAAGGGGCAAGTCAGCCCCAGCATTTT.

The sample holds many counts of this clonotype. The chain uses TRBV28 and TRBJ1-1; unclear D gene. Germline V lookup: CDR1 MDHEN, CDR2 SYDVKM. The CDR3 consists of 15 residues. The germline V and J ends were trimmed by 7 bases and 0 bases, with 15 bases remaining between them. The CDR3 sequence: CASTPALRLNTEAFF. The CDR3 DNA follows: TGTGCCAGCACACCCGCCCTCCGTCTGAACACTGAAGCTTTCTTT.

The rearrangement joins TRBV3-1 to TRBJ1-1; D gene unclear. V gave up 9 bases and J gave up 12 bases, with 14 bases separating them. The CDR3 contains 10 residues. Per germline, CDR1 LGHDT and CDR2 YNNKEL (reference sequence). The CDR3 DNA follows: TGTGCCAGTCCCTCTAGGGAAACTTTCTTT. This sequence encodes CASPSRETFF.

This clonotype came up a few times. V usage is TRBV2 and J usage is TRBJ1-5, with D perhaps matching TRBD1 (6 bases). CDR3 size: 15 residues. V lost 6 bases and J lost 0, with 12 bases in between. Germline assignment: CDR1 SNHLY and CDR2 FYNNEI. The CDR3 DNA sequence: TGTGCCAGCAGCTATACAGGGTATAGCAATCAGCCCCAGCATTTT. Its protein product is CASSYTGYSNQPQHF. Together with reference TRBV2 and TRBJ1-5, the CDR3 gives the full variable domain: EPEVTQTPSHQVTQMGQEVILRCVPISNHLYFYWYRQILGQKVEFLVSFYNNEISEKSEIFDDQFSVERPDGSNFTLKIRSTKLEDSAMYFCASSYTGYSNQPQHFGDGTRLSIL.

CDR3 protein: CASSSIPGQGIDEQFF. The DNA for the CDR3 is TGTGCCAGCAGTTCTATTCCGGGACAGGGGATTGATGAGCAGTTCTTC. J is TRBJ2-1 and V is TRBV5-4; TRBD1 aligns across 10 bases. This CDR3 is 16 amino acids long. Germline-derived CDR1 and CDR2 are SGHNT and YYREEE (reference sequence). With V trimmed by 5 bases and J by 8 bases, 13 bases remained unmatched.

This clonotype was counted at least ten times. V is TRBV28 and J is TRBJ1-2; TRBD1 is a possible D gene (6 bases). V lost 10 bases to trimming and J lost 2 bases, with 17 bases between them. CDR1 is MDHEN, CDR2 SYDVKM, per germline. CDR3 length equals 14 residues. CDR3 sequence: CATSRDILNYGYTF. CDR3 nucleotides: TGTGCCACCAGCCGGGACATCCTAAACTATGGCTACACCTTC.

This clonotype was recorded at least ten times. The chain links TRBV28 to TRBJ1-5, with D perhaps matching TRBD1 (5 bases). Germline assignment: CDR1 MDHEN and CDR2 SYDVKM. This CDR3 has 16 amino acids. Trimming stripped 8 bases from V and 7 bases from J, with 24 bases between. The CDR3 is CASSPAGTPEGQPQHF. The CDR3 nucleotides read TGTGCCAGCTCCCCGGCCGGGACGCCGGAGGGCCAGCCCCAGCATTTT. Based on the CDR3 plus reference TRBV28 and TRBJ1-5, the full variable domain is DVKVTQSSRYLVKRTGEKVFLECVQDMDHENMFWYRQDPGLGLRLIYFSYDVKMKEKGDIPEGYSVSREKKERFSLILESASTNQTSMYLCASSPAGTPEGQPQHFGDGTRLSIL.

This clonotype was seen at least ten times. This sequence joins TRBV7-2 and TRBJ2-7, with D perhaps being TRBD1 or TRBD2 (7 bases each). The CDR3 covers 15 residues. From germline, CDR1 is SGHTA and CDR2 FQGNSA. Trimming stripped 0 bases from V and 2 bases from J, with 11 bases between. This CDR3 is CASSLAGGGAYEQYF. CDR3 sequence (DNA): TGTGCCAGCAGCTTAGCGGGAGGGGGCGCCTACGAGCAGTACTTC.

This clonotype has just one count. A read error may account for a junction end that differs from germline. The gene calls are TRBV2 and TRBJ1-5; D is possibly TRBD1 (6 bases). In germline, CDR1 is SNHLY, CDR2 FYNNEI. This CDR3 region has 15 residues. The CDR3 DNA reads TGTGCCAGCAGTGAGGGACAACAAATCGGCCAGCCCCACCATTTT. Translating it yields CASSEGQQIGQPHHF. The full variable domain, completed using reference TRBV2 and TRBJ1-5, is EPEVTQTPSHQVTQMGQEVILRCVPISNHLYFYWYRQILGQKVEFLVSFYNNEISEKSEIFDDQFSVERPDGSNFTLKIRSTKLEDSAMYFCASSEGQQIGQPHHFGDGTRLSIL.

Here the CDR3 reads CASSGGGVGYGYTF. CDR3 coding DNA: TGTGCCAGCTCCGGGGGCGGCGTGGGTTATGGCTACACCTTC. The rearrangement joins TRBV9 to TRBJ1-2; TRBD1 is a possible D gene (6 bases). CDR1 is SGDLS, CDR2 YYNGEE, per germline. V was pared by 7 bases and J by 5 bases, with 18 bases between. This CDR3 has 14 amino acids.